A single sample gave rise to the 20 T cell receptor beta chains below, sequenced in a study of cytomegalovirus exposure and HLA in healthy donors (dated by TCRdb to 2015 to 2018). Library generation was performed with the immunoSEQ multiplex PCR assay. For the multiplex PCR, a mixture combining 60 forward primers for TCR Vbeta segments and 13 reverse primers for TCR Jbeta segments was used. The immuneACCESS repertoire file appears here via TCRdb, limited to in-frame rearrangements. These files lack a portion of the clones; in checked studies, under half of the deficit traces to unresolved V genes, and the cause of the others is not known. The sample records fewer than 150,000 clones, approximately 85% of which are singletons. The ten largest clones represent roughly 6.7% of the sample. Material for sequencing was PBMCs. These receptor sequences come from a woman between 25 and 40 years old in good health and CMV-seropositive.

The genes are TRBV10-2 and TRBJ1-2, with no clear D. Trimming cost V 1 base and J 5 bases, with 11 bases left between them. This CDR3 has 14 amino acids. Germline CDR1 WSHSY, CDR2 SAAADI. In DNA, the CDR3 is TGCGCCAGCAGTGAGTTAGGGCGCGGGTATGGCTACACCTTC. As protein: CASSELGRGYGYTF.

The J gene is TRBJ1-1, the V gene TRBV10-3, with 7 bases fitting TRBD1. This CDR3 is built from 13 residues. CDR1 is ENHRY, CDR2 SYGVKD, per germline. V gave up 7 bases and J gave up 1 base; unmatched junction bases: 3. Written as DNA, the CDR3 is TGTGCCATCAAGGGACAGACGAACACTGAAGCTTTCTTT. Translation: CAIKGQTNTEAFF.

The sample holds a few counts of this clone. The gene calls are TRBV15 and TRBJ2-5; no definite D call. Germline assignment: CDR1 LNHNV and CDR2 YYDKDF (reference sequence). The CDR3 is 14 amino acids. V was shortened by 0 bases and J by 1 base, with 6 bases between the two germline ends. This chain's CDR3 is CATSREGIQETQYF. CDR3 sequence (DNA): TGTGCCACCAGCAGAGAGGGCATCCAAGAGACCCAGTACTTC.

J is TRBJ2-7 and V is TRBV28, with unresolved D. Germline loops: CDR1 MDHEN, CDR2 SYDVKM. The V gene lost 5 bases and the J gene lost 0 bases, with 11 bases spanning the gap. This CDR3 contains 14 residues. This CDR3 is CASSIDVSSYEQYF. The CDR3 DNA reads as TGTGCCAGCAGTATAGATGTAAGCTCCTACGAGCAGTACTTC.

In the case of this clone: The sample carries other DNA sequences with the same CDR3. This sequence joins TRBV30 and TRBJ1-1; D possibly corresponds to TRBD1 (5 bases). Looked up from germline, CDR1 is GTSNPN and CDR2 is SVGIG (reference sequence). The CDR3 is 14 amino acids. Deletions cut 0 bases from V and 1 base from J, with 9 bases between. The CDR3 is CAWSVGQGNTEAFF. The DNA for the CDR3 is TGTGCCTGGAGTGTAGGGCAGGGGAACACTGAAGCTTTCTTT.

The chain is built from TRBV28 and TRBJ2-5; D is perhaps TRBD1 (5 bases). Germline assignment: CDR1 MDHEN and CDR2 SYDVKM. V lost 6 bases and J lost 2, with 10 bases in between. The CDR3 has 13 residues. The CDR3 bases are TGTGCCAGCAGCCCAGACAGACAAGAGACCCAGTACTTC. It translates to CASSPDRQETQYF. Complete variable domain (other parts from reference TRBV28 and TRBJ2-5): DVKVTQSSRYLVKRTGEKVFLECVQDMDHENMFWYRQDPGLGLRLIYFSYDVKMKEKGDIPEGYSVSREKKERFSLILESASTNQTSMYLCASSPDRQETQYFGPGTRLLVL.

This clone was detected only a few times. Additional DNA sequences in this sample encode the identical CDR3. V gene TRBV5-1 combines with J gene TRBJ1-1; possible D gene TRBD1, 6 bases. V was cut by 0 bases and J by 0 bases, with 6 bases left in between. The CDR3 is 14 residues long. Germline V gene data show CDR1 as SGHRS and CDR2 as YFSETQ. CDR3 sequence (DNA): TGCGCCAGCAGCTTGGACAGGGTGAACACTGAAGCTTTCTTT. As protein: CASSLDRVNTEAFF.

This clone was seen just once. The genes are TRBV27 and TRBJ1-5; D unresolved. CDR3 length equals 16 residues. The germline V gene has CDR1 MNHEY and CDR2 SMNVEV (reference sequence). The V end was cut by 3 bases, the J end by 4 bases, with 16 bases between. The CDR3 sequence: CASSFIVGGRNQPQHF. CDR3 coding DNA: TGTGCCAGCAGTTTCATTGTGGGAGGACGAAATCAGCCCCAGCATTTT.

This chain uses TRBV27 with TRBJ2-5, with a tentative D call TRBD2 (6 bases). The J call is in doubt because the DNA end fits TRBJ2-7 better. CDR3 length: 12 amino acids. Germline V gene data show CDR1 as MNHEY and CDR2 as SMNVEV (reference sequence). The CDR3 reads CASSLGGYEQYF. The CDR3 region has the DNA TGTGCCAGCAGTTTGGGAGGTTACGAGCAGTACTTC.

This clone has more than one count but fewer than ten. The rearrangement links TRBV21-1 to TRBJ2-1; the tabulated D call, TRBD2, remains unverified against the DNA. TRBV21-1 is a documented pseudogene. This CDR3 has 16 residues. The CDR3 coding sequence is TGTGCCAGCAGCCCCCGACTAGCGAGCTCCTACAATGAGCAGTTCTTC. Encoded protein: CASSPRLASSYNEQFF.

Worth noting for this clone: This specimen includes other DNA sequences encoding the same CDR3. Here the CDR3 reads CASSSGQGIYGYTF. In DNA form, the CDR3 reads TGTGCCAGCAGTTCGGGACAGGGGATTTATGGCTACACCTTC. The V call is TRBV28, the J call TRBJ1-2; 10 nucleotides line up with TRBD1. The germline V gene encodes CDR1 MDHEN and CDR2 SYDVKM. This CDR3 is 14 amino acids long. Unmatched junction bases numbered 4, after V lost 4 bases and J lost 5 bases.

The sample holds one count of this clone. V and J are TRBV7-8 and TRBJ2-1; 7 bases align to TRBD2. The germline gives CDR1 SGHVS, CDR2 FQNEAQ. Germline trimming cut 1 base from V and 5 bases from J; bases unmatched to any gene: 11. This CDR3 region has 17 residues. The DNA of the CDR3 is TGTGCCAGCAGCTTAGGCCCTAGCGGAAACCCCGACAATGAGCAGTTCTTC. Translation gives CASSLGPSGNPDNEQFF.

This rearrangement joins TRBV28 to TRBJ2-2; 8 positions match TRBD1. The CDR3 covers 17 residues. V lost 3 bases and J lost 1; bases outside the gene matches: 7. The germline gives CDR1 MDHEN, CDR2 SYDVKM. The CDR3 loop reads CASSFPGGTGNTGELFF. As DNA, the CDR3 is TGTGCCAGCAGTTTCCCTGGGGGGACAGGGAACACCGGGGAGCTGTTTTTT. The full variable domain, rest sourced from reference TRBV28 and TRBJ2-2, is DVKVTQSSRYLVKRTGEKVFLECVQDMDHENMFWYRQDPGLGLRLIYFSYDVKMKEKGDIPEGYSVSREKKERFSLILESASTNQTSMYLCASSFPGGTGNTGELFFGEGSRLTVL.

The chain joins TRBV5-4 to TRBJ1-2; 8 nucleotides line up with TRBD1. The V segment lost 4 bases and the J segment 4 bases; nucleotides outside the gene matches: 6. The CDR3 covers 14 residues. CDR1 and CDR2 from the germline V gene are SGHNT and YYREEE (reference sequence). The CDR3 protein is CASSERQGSYGYTF. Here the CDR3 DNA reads TGTGCCAGCAGCGAACGACAGGGGAGCTATGGCTACACCTTC. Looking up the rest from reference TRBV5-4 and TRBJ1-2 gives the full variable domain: ETGVTQSPTHLIKTRGQQVTLRCSSQSGHNTVSWYQQALGQGPQFIFQYYREEENGRGNFPPRFSGLQFPNYSSELNVNALELDDSALYLCASSERQGSYGYTFGSGTRLTVV.

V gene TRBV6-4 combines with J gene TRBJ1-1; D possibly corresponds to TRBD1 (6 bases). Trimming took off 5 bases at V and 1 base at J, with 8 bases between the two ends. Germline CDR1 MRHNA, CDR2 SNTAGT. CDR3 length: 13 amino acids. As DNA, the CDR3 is TGTGCCAGCAGTCAACAGGGGAACACTGAAGCTTTCTTT. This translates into CASSQQGNTEAFF.

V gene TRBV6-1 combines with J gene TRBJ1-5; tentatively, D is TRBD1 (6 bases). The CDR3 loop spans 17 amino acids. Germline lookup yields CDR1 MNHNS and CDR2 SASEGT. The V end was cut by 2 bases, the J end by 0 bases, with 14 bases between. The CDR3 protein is CASSELGGSSSNQPQHF. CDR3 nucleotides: TGTGCCAGCAGTGAACTTGGGGGCTCTTCTAGCAATCAGCCCCAGCATTTT.

Here the CDR3 DNA reads TGTGCGTCTTTGGGCCCCCAAGAGACCCAGTACTTC. It encodes CASLGPQETQYF. The chain recombines TRBV19 with TRBJ2-5; D remains unclear. In germline, CDR1 is LNHDA, CDR2 SQIVND (reference sequence). The CDR3 covers 12 residues.

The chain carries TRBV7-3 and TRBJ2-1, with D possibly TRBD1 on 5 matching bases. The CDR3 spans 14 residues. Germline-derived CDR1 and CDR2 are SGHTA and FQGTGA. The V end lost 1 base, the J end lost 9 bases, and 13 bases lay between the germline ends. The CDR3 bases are TGTGCCAGCAGCTTAATGTTAGGCCAGGGTGAGCAGTTCTTC. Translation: CASSLMLGQGEQFF.

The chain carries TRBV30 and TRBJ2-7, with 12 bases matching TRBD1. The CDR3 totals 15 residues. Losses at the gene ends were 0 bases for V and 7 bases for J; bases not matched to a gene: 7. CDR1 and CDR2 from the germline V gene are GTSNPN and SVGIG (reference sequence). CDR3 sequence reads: CAWSVRGQGAVEQYF. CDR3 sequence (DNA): TGTGCCTGGAGTGTACGGGGACAGGGGGCGGTGGAGCAGTACTTC.

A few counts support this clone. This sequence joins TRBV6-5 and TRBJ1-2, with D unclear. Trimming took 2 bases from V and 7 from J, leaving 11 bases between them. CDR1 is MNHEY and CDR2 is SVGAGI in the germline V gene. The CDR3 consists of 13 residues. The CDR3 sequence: CASSYAVSGGYTF. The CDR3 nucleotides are TGTGCCAGCAGTTACGCAGTCTCGGGTGGCTACACCTTC.